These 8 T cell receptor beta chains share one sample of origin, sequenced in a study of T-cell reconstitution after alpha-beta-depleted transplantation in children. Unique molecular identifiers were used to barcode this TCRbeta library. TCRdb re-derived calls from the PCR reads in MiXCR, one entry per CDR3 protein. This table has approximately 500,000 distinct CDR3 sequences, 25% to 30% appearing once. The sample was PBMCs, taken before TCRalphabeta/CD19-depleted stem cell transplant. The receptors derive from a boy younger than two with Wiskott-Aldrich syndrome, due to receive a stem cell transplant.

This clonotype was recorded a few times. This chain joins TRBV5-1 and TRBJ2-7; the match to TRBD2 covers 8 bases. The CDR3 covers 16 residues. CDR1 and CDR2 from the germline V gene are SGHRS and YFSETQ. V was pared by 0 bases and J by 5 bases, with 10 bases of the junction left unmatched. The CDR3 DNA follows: TGCGCCAGCAGCTTGGAATTAGCGGGAACGAAAAACGAGCAGTACTTC. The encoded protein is CASSLELAGTKNEQYF.

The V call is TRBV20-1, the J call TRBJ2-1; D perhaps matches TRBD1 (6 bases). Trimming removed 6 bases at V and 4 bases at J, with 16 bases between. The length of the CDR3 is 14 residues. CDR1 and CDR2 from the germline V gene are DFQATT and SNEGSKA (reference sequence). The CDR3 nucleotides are TGCAGTGCCCCCCGGACAGACTATTACAATGAGCAGTTCTTC. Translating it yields CSAPRTDYYNEQFF.

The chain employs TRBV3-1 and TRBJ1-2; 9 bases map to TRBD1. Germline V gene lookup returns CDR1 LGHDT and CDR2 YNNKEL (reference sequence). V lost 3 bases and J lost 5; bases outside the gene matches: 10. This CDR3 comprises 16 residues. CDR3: CASSQAERDRVYGYTF. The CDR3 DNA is TGTGCCAGCAGCCAGGCGGAACGGGACAGGGTTTATGGCTACACCTTC.

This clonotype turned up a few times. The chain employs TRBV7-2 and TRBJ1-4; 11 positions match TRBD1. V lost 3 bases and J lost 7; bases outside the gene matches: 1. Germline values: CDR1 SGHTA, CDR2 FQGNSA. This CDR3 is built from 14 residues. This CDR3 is CASSLDRGPEKLFF. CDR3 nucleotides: TGTGCCAGCAGCTTGGACAGGGGGCCTGAAAAACTGTTTTTT.

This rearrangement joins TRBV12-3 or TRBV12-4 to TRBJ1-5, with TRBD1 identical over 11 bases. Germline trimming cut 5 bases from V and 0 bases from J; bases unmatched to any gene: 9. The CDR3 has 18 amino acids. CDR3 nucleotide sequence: TGTGCCAGCAGTCCGGGACAGGGGGGAACCTATAGCAATCAGCCCCAGCATTTT. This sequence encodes CASSPGQGGTYSNQPQHF.

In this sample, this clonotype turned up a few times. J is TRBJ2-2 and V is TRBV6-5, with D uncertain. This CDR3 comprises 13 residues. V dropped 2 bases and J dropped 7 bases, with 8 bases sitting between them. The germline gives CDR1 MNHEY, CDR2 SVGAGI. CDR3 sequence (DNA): TGTGCCAGCAGTTACGAGTGGGGCGGGGAGCTGTTTTTT. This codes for CASSYEWGGELFF.

CDR3 nucleotides: TGTGCCAGCAGCCAAGGTGGGGCACGCTCTGAAGCTTTCTTT. Amino acid sequence: CASSQGGARSEAFF. This chain connects TRBV3-1 to TRBJ1-1; D might be TRBD1 (5 bases). The CDR3 runs 14 residues. Trimming shortened V by 1 base and J by 6 bases, and 12 bases separated the two germline ends. In germline, CDR1 is LGHDT, CDR2 YNNKEL (reference sequence).

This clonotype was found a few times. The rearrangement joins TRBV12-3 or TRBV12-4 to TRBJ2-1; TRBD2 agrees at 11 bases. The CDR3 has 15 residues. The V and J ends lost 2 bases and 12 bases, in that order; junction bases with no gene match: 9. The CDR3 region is CASSLSASGRSGQFF. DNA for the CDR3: TGTGCCAGCAGTTTATCCGCTAGCGGGAGGTCCGGGCAGTTCTTC.